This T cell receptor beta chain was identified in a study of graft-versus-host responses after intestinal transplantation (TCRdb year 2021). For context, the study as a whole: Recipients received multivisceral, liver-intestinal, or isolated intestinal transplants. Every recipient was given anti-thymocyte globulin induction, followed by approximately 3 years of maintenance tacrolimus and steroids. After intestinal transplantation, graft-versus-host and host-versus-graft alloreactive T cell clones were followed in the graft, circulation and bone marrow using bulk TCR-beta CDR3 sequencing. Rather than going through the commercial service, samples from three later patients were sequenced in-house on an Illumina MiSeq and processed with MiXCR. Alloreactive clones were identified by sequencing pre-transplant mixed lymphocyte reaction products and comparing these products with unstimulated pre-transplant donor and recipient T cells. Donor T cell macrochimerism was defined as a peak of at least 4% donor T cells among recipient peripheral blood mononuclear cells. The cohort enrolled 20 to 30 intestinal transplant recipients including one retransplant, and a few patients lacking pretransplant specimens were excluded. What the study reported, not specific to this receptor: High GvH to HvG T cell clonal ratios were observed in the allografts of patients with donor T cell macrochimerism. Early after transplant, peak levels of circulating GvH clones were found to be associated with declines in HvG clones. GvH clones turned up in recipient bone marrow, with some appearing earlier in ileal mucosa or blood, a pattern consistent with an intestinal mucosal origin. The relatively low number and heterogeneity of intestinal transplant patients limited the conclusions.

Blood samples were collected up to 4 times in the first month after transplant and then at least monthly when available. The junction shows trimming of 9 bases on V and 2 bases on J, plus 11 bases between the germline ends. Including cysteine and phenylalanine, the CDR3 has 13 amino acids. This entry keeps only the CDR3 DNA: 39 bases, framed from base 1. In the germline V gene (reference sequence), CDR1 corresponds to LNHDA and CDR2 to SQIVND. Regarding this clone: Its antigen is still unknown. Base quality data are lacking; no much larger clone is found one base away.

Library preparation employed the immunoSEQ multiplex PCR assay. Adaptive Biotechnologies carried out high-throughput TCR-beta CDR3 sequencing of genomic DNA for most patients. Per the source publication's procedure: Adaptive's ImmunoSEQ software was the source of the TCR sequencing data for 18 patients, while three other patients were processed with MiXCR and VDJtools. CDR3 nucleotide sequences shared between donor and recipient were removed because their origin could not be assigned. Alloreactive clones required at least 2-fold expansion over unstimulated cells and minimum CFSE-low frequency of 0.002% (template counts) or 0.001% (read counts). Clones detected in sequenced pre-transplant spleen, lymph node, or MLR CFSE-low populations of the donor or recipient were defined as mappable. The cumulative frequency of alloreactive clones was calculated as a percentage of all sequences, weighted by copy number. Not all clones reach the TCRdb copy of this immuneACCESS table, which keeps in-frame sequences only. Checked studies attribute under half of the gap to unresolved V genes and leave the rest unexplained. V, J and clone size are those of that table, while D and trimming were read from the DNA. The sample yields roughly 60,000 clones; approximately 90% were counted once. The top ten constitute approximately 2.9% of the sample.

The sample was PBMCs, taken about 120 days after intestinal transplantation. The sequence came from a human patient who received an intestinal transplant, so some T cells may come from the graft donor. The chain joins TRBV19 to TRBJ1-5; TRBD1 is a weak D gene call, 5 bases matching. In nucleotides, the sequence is TGTGCCAGCGCCAGGGATGGCAATCAGCCCCAGCATTTT. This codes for CASARDGNQPQHF.